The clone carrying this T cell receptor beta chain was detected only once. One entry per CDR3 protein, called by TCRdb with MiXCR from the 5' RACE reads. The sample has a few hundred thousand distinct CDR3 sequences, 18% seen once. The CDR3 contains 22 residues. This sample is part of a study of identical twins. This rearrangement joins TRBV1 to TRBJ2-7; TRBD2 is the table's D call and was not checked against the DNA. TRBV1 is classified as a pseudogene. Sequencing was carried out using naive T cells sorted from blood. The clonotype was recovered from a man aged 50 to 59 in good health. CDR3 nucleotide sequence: TGCACCAGCAGCCAAGATATACTAGCGGGAGGGCCGTCCAATCGGGGCGCCTACGAGCAGTACTTC. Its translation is CTSSQDILAGGPSNRGAYEQYF.